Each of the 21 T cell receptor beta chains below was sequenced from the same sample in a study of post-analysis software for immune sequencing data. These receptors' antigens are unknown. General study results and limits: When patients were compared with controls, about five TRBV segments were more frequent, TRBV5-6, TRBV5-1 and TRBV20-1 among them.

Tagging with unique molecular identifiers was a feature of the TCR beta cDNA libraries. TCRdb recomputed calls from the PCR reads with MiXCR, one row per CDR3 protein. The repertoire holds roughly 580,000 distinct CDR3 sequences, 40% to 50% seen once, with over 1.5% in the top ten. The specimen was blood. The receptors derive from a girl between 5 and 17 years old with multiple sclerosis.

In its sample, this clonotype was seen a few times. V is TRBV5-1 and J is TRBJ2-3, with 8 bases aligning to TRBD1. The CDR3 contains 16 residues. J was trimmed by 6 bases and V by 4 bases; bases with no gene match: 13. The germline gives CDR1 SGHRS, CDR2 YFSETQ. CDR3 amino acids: CASSGRTGTEWDTQYF. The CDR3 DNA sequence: TGCGCCAGCAGCGGCAGGACAGGGACAGAGTGGGATACGCAGTATTTT.

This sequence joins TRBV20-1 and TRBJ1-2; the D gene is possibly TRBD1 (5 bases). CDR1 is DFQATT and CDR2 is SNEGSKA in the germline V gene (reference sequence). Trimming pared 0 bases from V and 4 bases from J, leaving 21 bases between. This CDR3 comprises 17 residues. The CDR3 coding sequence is TGCAGTGCTAGAGATATCTCCAGGGTCTTAGGTTCCTATGGCTACACCTTC. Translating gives CSARDISRVLGSYGYTF.

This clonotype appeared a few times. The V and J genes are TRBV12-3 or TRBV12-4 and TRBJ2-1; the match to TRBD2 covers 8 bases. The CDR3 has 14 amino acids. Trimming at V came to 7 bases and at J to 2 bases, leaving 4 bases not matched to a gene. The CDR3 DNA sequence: TGTGCCAGCACCTGGACTAGCCCCTACAATGAGCAGTTCTTC. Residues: CASTWTSPYNEQFF.

CDR3 in DNA: TGTGCCAGCAGCTTGGGCGGTCGCCGGTACGAGCAGTACTTC. This gives the protein CASSLGGRRYEQYF. The V and J genes are TRBV5-6 and TRBJ2-7; D call uncertain. Germline-derived CDR1 and CDR2 are SGHDT and YYEEEE. This CDR3 has 14 residues. Trimming stripped 0 bases from V and 4 bases from J, with 11 bases between.

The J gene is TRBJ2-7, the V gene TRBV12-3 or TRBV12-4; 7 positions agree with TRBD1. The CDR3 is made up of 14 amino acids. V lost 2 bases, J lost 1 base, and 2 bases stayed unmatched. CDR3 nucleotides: TGTGCCAGCAGTTTACACAGGGGTTCCTACGAGCAGTACTTC. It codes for CASSLHRGSYEQYF.

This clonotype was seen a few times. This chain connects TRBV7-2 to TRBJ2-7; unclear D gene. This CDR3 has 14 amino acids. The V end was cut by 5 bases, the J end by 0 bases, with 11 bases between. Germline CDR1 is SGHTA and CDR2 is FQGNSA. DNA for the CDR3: TGTGCCAGCAGCAACTACTTAGCCTCCTACGAGCAGTACTTC. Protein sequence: CASSNYLASYEQYF.

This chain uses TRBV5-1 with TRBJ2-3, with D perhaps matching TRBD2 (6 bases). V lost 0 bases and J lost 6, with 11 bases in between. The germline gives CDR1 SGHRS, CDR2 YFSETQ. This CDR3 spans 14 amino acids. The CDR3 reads CASSLGGLSDTQYF. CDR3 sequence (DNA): TGCGCCAGCAGCTTGGGGGGACTCTCGGATACGCAGTATTTT. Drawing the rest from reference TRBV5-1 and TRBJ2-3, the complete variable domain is KAGVTQTPRYLIKTRGQQVTLSCSPISGHRSVSWYQQTPGQGLQFLFEYFSETQRNKGNFPGRFSGRQFSNSRSEMNVSTLELGDSALYLCASSLGGLSDTQYFGPGTRLTVL.

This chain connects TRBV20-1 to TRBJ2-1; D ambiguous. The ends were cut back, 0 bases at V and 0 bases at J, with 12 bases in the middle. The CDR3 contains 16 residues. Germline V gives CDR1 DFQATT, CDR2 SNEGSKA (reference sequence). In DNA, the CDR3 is TGCAGTGCTAGAGAATTCGGGCGCGACTCCTACAATGAGCAGTTCTTC. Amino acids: CSAREFGRDSYNEQFF.

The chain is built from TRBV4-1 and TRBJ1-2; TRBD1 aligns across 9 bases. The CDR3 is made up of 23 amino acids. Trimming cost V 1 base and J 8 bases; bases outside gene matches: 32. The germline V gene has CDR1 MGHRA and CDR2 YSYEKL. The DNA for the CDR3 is TGCGCCAGCAGCCAAGTCACTGCCTCTCTTCTCACAGGGGGCCTACGCCTGAGGCGGGGCTACACCTTC. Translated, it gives CASSQVTASLLTGGLRLRRGYTF.

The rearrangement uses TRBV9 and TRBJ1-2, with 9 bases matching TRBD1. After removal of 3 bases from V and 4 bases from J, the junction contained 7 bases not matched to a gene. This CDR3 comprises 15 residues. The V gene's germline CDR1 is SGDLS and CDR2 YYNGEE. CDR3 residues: CASSARTGAAYGYTF. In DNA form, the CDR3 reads TGTGCCAGCAGCGCCCGGACAGGGGCAGCCTATGGCTACACCTTC.

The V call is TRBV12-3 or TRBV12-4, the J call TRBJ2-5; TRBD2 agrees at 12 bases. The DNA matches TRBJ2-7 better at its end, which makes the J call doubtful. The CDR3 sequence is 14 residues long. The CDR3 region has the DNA TGTGCCAGCAGTCGGACTAGCGGGATGTACGAGCAGTACTTC. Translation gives CASSRTSGMYEQYF.

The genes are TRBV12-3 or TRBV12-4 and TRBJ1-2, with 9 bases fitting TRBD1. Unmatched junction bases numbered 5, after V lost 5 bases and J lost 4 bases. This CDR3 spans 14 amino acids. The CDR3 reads CASSDRGNAYGYTF. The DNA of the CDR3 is TGTGCCAGCAGTGACAGGGGGAATGCCTATGGCTACACCTTC.

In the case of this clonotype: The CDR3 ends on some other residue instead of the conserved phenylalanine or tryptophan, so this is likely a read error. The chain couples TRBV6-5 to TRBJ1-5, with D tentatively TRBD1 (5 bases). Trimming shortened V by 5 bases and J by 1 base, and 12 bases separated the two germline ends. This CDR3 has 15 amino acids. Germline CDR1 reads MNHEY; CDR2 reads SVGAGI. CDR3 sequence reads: CASSRRVGSNQPQHL. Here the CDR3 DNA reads TGTGCCAGCAGTCGCAGGGTAGGGAGCAATCAGCCCCAGCATTTG.

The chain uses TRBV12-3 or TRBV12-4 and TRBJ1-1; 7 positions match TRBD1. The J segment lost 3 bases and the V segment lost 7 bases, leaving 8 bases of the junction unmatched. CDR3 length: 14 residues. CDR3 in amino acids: CASNRGRSYTEAFF. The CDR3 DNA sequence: TGTGCCAGCAACAGGGGACGGTCGTACACTGAAGCTTTCTTT.

The CDR3 loop is CASSPGKNKRTQYF. CDR3 coding DNA: TGCGCCAGCAGTCCCGGGAAAAACAAGAGAACCCAGTACTTC. This chain joins TRBV5-1 and TRBJ2-5, with a tentative D call TRBD2 (5 bases). Germline CDR1 SGHRS, CDR2 YFSETQ. This CDR3 spans 14 amino acids. V lost 5 bases and J 8 bases, leaving 19 bases between the germline ends.

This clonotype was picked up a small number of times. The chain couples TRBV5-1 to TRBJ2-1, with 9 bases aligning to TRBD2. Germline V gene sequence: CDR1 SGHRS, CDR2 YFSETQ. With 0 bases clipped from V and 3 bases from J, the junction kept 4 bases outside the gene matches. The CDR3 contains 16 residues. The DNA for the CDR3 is TGCGCCAGCAGCTTGGTGCTAGCGGGGATCTACAATGAGCAGTTCTTC. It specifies CASSLVLAGIYNEQFF.

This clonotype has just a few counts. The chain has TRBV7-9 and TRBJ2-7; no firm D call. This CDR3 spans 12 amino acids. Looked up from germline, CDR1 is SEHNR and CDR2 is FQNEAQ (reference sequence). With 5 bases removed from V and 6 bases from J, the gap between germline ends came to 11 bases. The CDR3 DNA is TGTGCCAGCAGCCAACCTCCCACCGAGCAGTACTTC. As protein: CASSQPPTEQYF.

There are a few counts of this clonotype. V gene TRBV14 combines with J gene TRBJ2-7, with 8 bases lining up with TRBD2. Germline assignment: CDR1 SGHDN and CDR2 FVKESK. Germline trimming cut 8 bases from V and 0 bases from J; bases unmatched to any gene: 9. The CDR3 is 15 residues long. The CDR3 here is CASRVGLAGSYEQYF. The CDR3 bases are TGTGCCAGCCGAGTGGGCCTAGCGGGCTCCTACGAGCAGTACTTC.

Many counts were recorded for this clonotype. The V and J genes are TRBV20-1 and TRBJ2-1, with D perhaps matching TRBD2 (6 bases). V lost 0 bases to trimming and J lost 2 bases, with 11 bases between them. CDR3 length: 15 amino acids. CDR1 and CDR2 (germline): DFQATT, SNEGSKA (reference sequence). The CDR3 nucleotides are TGCAGTGCTAGAGATGGGGGGTACACCTACAATGAGCAGTTCTTC. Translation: CSARDGGYTYNEQFF.

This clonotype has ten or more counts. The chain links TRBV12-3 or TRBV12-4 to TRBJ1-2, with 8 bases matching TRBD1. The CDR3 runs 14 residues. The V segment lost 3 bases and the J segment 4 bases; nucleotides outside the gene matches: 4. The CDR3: CASSLSGGSYGYTF. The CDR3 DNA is TGTGCCAGCAGTTTGTCAGGGGGCTCCTATGGCTACACCTTC.

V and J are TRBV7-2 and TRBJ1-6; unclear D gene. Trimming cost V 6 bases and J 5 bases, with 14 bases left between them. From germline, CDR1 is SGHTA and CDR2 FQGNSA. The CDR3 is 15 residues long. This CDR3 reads CASSRLWVNNSPLHF. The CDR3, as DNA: TGTGCCAGCAGTCGCCTTTGGGTTAATAATTCACCCCTCCACTTT.